This T cell receptor beta chain was identified in a study of CD8 T cells in Susac syndrome. Overall study results and limits: The study acknowledged a relatively small number of individuals in its TCR sequencing and HLA analysis.

Unmatched junction bases numbered 11, after V lost 5 bases and J lost 5 bases. CDR3 length: 17 amino acids. Germline-derived CDR1 and CDR2 are MDHEN and SYDVKM. Random hexamers were used to reverse transcribe the RNA input (about 0.5 to 1 ug). TCRdb re-analysed the immunoSEQ multiplex PCR reads in MiXCR, keeping a single row per CDR3 protein. This table has around 140,000 distinct CDR3 sequences, roughly 94% appearing once. Comment on this clonotype: The antigen remains unidentified.

This TCR was recovered from a human donor in good health. J is TRBJ2-7 and V is TRBV28, with TRBD2 matching over 14 bases. The sequencing input was CD4+ T cells from PBMCs. The chain's CDR3 is CASSQWGLAGELNEQYF. In DNA, the CDR3 is TGTGCCAGCAGTCAGTGGGGACTAGCGGGAGAGCTGAACGAGCAGTACTTC.